Following are 18 T cell receptor beta chains from one sample sequenced in a study of T cell responses to AZD1222 COVID-19 vaccine. Data came from immunoSEQ multiplex PCR; TCRdb stores just in-frame clones and leaves some out. The sample has approximately 120,000 clones, over 80% seen once; the top ten hold approximately 7.6%. Sequencing was performed on peripheral blood, taken on day 0 of AZD1222 vaccination. These receptors were taken from an adult in good health.

J is TRBJ1-5 and V is TRBV30; D call uncertain. CDR3 length: 14 residues. The V gene lost 4 bases and the J gene lost 3 bases, with 13 bases spanning the gap. Germline CDR1 and CDR2: GTSNPN and SVGIG (reference sequence). Here the CDR3 reads CAWKEGNNNQPQHF. The CDR3 region has the DNA TGTGCCTGGAAGGAGGGTAATAACAATCAGCCCCAGCATTTT.

CDR3 region: CASSKGEARTQHF. For the CDR3, the DNA is TGTGCCAGCAGCAAGGGGGAGGCTAGGACCCAGCATTTT. The V and J genes are TRBV4-2 and TRBJ1-5, with D perhaps TRBD1 (6 bases). Trimming pared 5 bases from V and 11 bases from J, leaving 16 bases between. The germline V gene has CDR1 LGHNA and CDR2 YNFKEQ. This CDR3 spans 13 amino acids.

The CDR3 region has the DNA TGTGCCAGCAGTTTATCGGGAGGTAGAAACTCCTACAATGAGCAGTTCTTC. Translating it yields CASSLSGGRNSYNEQFF. The chain recombines TRBV27 with TRBJ2-1, with a possible D match to TRBD2 (6 bases). The CDR3 contains 17 residues. V lost 0 bases, J lost 0 bases, and 12 bases lay in between. The V gene's germline CDR1 is MNHEY and CDR2 SMNVEV (reference sequence).

The chain joins TRBV18 to TRBJ1-5, with 8 positions matching TRBD1. The junction had 4 bases not matched to a gene; V was cut back by 3 bases and J by 3 bases. This CDR3 comprises 15 residues. The germline V gene encodes CDR1 KGHSH and CDR2 LQKENI. CDR3 in amino acids: CASSPSTGANQPQHF. For the CDR3, the DNA is TGTGCCAGCTCACCTTCGACAGGGGCCAATCAGCCCCAGCATTTT.

This clone appeared a single time. The V call is TRBV12-5, the J call TRBJ2-7; TRBD2 might be the D (5 bases). Trimming took 4 bases from V and 3 from J, leaving 16 bases between them. Germline V lookup: CDR1 LGHNT, CDR2 FRNRAP. This CDR3 is 15 amino acids long. CDR3 in DNA: TGTGCTAGTGGTTCTCTGAAGGGCCGGGGCTACGAGCAGTACTTC. Encoded protein: CASGSLKGRGYEQYF.

The chain couples TRBV9 to TRBJ2-5; the D is unclear. This CDR3 comprises 14 residues. CDR1 is SGDLS, CDR2 YYNGEE, per germline. The V gene lost 0 bases and the J gene lost 2 bases, with 8 bases spanning the gap. The DNA for the CDR3 is TGTGCCAGCAGCGTAGGGTCGGGTCAAGAGACCCAGTACTTC. Amino acids: CASSVGSGQETQYF.

The rearrangement joins TRBV7-9 to TRBJ1-5; D perhaps matches TRBD1 (6 bases). There are 15 residues in the CDR3. The V and J ends lost 4 bases and 2 bases respectively, with 12 bases between them. The germline CDR1 and CDR2 sequences are SEHNR and FQNEAQ (reference sequence). The CDR3 region is CASSSGVWGNQPQHF. In DNA form, the CDR3 reads TGTGCCAGCAGCTCAGGGGTGTGGGGCAATCAGCCCCAGCATTTT.

CDR3: CASSYRQGSTEAFF. CDR3 in DNA: TGTGCCAGCAGTTACCGACAGGGAAGCACTGAAGCTTTCTTT. The chain recombines TRBV6-5 with TRBJ1-1; 7 bases are a match to TRBD1. V dropped 2 bases and J dropped 4; count of bases not matched to a gene: 4. The CDR3 is 14 residues long. Germline CDR1 MNHEY, CDR2 SVGAGI.

The chain uses TRBV7-2 and TRBJ1-1; D unresolved. There are 15 residues in the CDR3. Trimming shortened V by 1 base and J by 0 bases, and 9 bases separated the two germline ends. Germline V gene sequence: CDR1 SGHTA, CDR2 FQGNSA. CDR3 DNA sequence: TGTGCCAGCAGCTTAGTAGGGTACATGAACACTGAAGCTTTCTTT. Translation gives CASSLVGYMNTEAFF.

The chain couples TRBV11-2 to TRBJ2-5; D might be TRBD1 or TRBD2, each matching 5 bases. The germline V gene has CDR1 SGHAT and CDR2 FQNNGV. The CDR3 contains 16 residues. Deletions cut 5 bases from V and 5 bases from J, with 21 bases between. The CDR3 sequence: CASSQSPGPRGETQYF. In DNA form, the CDR3 reads TGTGCCAGCAGCCAAAGTCCGGGACCAAGGGGCGAGACCCAGTACTTC.

The J gene is TRBJ2-1, the V gene TRBV9, with D unresolved. This CDR3 has 14 amino acids. V lost 2 bases and J 0 bases, leaving 6 bases between the germline ends. Per the germline V gene, CDR1 is SGDLS and CDR2 is YYNGEE. This CDR3 is CASSVASSYNEQFF. The CDR3, as DNA: TGTGCCAGCAGCGTGGCTAGCTCCTACAATGAGCAGTTCTTC.

The J gene is TRBJ1-1, the V gene TRBV9; D possibly corresponds to TRBD1 (5 bases). The CDR3 has 16 amino acids. Germline CDR1 SGDLS, CDR2 YYNGEE. With 4 bases removed from V and 3 bases from J, the gap between germline ends came to 19 bases. CDR3 sequence: CASSPPDIYLYTEAFF. CDR3 DNA: TGTGCCAGCAGCCCCCCGGACATATACTTGTACACTGAAGCTTTCTTT.

The V call is TRBV9, the J call TRBJ2-3; 11 bases match TRBD2. Germline values: CDR1 SGDLS, CDR2 YYNGEE. The CDR3 has 19 residues. The trim removed 0 bases at V and 2 bases at J, leaving 11 bases unmatched. The CDR3 nucleotides are TGTGCCAGCAGCGTAGGAACCCCGGGACTAGCGGCTTACACAGATACGCAGTATTTT. This gives the protein CASSVGTPGLAAYTDTQYF.

J is TRBJ1-1 and V is TRBV4-1; D is uncertain. The V gene's germline CDR1 is MGHRA and CDR2 YSYEKL. Trimming pared 0 bases from V and 1 base from J, leaving 9 bases between. The CDR3 runs 15 residues. In DNA form, the CDR3 reads TGCGCCAGCAGCCAAGAAGGCGGTTGGAACACTGAAGCTTTCTTT. This translates into CASSQEGGWNTEAFF.

The genes are TRBV5-6 and TRBJ1-2, with TRBD1 matching over 9 bases. The CDR3 contains 15 residues. In germline, CDR1 is SGHDT, CDR2 YYEEEE. J was trimmed by 4 bases and V by 1 base; bases with no gene match: 5. The CDR3 is CASSLRGQGAYGYTF. DNA of the CDR3: TGTGCCAGCAGCTTGAGGGGACAGGGTGCCTATGGCTACACCTTC.

This chain uses TRBV2 with TRBJ1-1; 10 bases agree with TRBD1. The CDR3 covers 13 residues. V lost 8 bases, J lost 5 bases, and 5 bases stayed unmatched. In germline, CDR1 is SNHLY, CDR2 FYNNEI. CDR3 in amino acids: CASADRGRTEAFF. CDR3 coding DNA: TGTGCCAGCGCCGACAGGGGGCGAACTGAAGCTTTCTTT.

This rearrangement joins TRBV7-9 to TRBJ2-7; tentatively, D is TRBD2 (5 bases). The length of the CDR3 is 13 residues. Germline values: CDR1 SEHNR, CDR2 FQNEAQ (reference sequence). Trimming shortened V by 5 bases and J by 2 bases, and 10 bases separated the two germline ends. The CDR3 coding sequence is TGTGCCAGCAGCCGGGAAACGGCCTACGAGCAGTACTTC. It yields the protein CASSRETAYEQYF.

This chain joins TRBV11-2 and TRBJ2-3; D call uncertain. Per the germline V gene, CDR1 is SGHAT and CDR2 is FQNNGV. The CDR3 loop spans 12 amino acids. Trimming took off 3 bases at V and 5 bases at J, with 6 bases between the two ends. CDR3 region: CASSLEQDTQYF. CDR3 nucleotide sequence: TGTGCCAGCAGCTTGGAGCAAGATACGCAGTATTTT.